The rows below give T cell receptor beta chains drawn from one sample of a study of Graves' ophthalmopathy and Graves' hyperthyroidism. In TCRdb, the multiplex PCR reads were re-called with MiXCR into one record per CDR3 protein. The sample contains about 370,000 distinct CDR3 sequences, about 15% of which appear only once. The specimen sequenced was peripheral blood. The origin of the receptors is an adult woman with stable Graves' hyperthyroidism. Each CDR3 is given with its conserved first and last residue. Each record gives: J gene, V gene, D gene, clone size, CDR3 DNA, CDR3 protein. D genes are given only for firm matches. Not all rows give a size; the values are once, few, many and, for expanded clones, a class.

>TRBJ2-5|TRBV18|NA|many
TGTGCCAGCTCACCACTTCAAGGGGTAGTGGAGACCCAGTACTTC
CASSPLQGVVETQYF
>TRBJ2-7|TRBV20-1|NA|many
TGCAGTGCTAGAGATCAACCAGCGGTGAACGAGCAGTACTTC
CSARDQPAVNEQYF
>TRBJ2-5|TRBV15|NA|many
TGTGCCACCAGCATTGGGGGAAATCAAGAGACCCAGTACTTC
CATSIGGNQETQYF
>TRBJ2-7|TRBV4-2|TRBD1|NA
TGTGCCAGCAGCCAATCAACAGGGGGCATCTACGAGCTGTACTTC
CASSQSTGGIYELYF
>TRBJ2-6|TRBV9|TRBD2|few
TGTGCCAGCAGCGGTAGCGGGAGTGTATCTGGGGCCAACGTCCTGACTTTC
CASSGSGSVSGANVLTF
>TRBJ1-5|TRBV12-3/TRBV12-4|NA|NA
TGTGCCAGCAGTTTAAGCAGGGATGGGCCCCAGCATTTT
CASSLSRDGPQHF
>TRBJ1-5|TRBV20-1|NA|many
TGCAGTGCTAGAGATCGTATCAATCAGCCCCAGCATTTT
CSARDRINQPQHF
>TRBJ2-2|TRBV11-2|TRBD1|NA
TGTGCCAGCAGCGTAGGTGACAGGGATACCGGGGAGCTGTTTTTT
CASSVGDRDTGELFF
>TRBJ1-1|TRBV12-3/TRBV12-4|NA|many
TGTGCCAGCACCTTCGTGAGGACTGAAGCTTTCTTT
CASTFVRTEAFF
>TRBJ2-5|TRBV4-1|NA|many
TGCGCCAGCAGCCAAGTCGGGAACCAAGAGACCCAGTACTTC
CASSQVGNQETQYF
>TRBJ1-1|TRBV14|TRBD1|few
TGTGCCAGCAGCCTAGGACAGGGGAGGAACACTGAAGCTTTCTTT
CASSLGQGRNTEAFF
>TRBJ1-2|TRBV29-1|TRBD1|many
TGCAGCTTAAAGACAGGGAATGGCTACACCTTC
CSLKTGNGYTF
>TRBJ2-5|TRBV11-2|NA|NA
TGTGCCAGCAGCAGGGGGGCGAGCGAAGAGACCCAGTACTTC
CASSRGASEETQYF
>TRBJ1-6|TRBV5-5|NA|few
TGTGCCAGCAGCCGTGGGAGAACCTGGGGGAATTCACCCCTCCACTTT
CASSRGRTWGNSPLHF
>TRBJ2-5|TRBV6-5|NA|many
TGTGCCAGCTCGCCAGAGTGGGGAGAAGAGACCCAGTACTTC
CASSPEWGEETQYF
>TRBJ2-7|TRBV29-1|TRBD1|many
TGCAGCGTTGCCACCCAAAGGGACAGGGAAGACGAGCAGTACTTC
CSVATQRDREDEQYF
>TRBJ1-1|TRBV6-2/TRBV6-3|TRBD1|few
TGTGCCAGCGGCCCAGGGGGCATTATGAACACTGAAGCTTTCTTT
CASGPGGIMNTEAFF
>TRBJ2-4|TRBV5-1|NA|NA
TGCGCCAGCAGCTTGGGGGCGGAAAACATTCAGTACTTC
CASSLGAENIQYF
>TRBJ1-1|TRBV6-2/TRBV6-3|NA|NA
TGTGCCAGCAGTTACTCGGTGAGGGGCACTGAAGCTTTCTTT
CASSYSVRGTEAFF
>TRBJ1-2|TRBV5-1|NA|many
TGCGCCAGCAGCTTGGACTTACAAGGCCGGGGCTACACCTTC
CASSLDLQGRGYTF
>TRBJ2-7|TRBV12-3/TRBV12-4|NA|once
TGTGCCAGCAGTTTACTAAGACTCACCGAGTACGAGCAGTACTTC
CASSLLRLTEYEQYF
>TRBJ1-3|TRBV29-1|NA|many
TGCAGCGTGACAAGGACATCGGGGAACACCATATATTTT
CSVTRTSGNTIYF
>TRBJ1-5|TRBV6-1|NA|NA
TGTGCCAGCAGTGAAGGGAAAGGCAATCAGCCCCAGCATTTT
CASSEGKGNQPQHF
>TRBJ2-5|TRBV5-1|TRBD1|NA
TGCGCCAGCAGCTGGGTGGGCCGGGACAGGGGAGAGACCCAGTACTTC
CASSWVGRDRGETQYF
>TRBJ1-1|TRBV11-2|TRBD1|many
TGTGCCAGCAGCGACGGACAGGGCACTGAAGCTTTCTTT
CASSDGQGTEAFF
>TRBJ1-2|TRBV12-3/TRBV12-4|NA|NA
TGTGCCAGCAGCCAATCCGCCAGGGGCTACACCTTC
CASSQSARGYTF
>TRBJ2-5|TRBV12-5|TRBD1|many
TGTGCTAGTGGTTTCTGGGACAGGGGAGAGACCCAGTACTTC
CASGFWDRGETQYF
>TRBJ1-1|TRBV7-9|TRBD1|many
TGTGCCATCCTATACAGGGGGCTAACTGAAGCTTTCTTT
CAILYRGLTEAFF
>TRBJ1-1|TRBV24-1|NA|many
TGTGCCACCAGTGATGGACGGACTGAAGCTTTCTTT
CATSDGRTEAFF
>TRBJ1-1|TRBV19|NA|many
TGTGCCAGTAGATCCTGGCAGCTGAACACTGAAGCTTTCTTT
CASRSWQLNTEAFF
>TRBJ1-1|TRBV6-1|NA|many
TGTGCCAGCAGTGAACCCCTTGGTGGGTATAAGACTGAAGCTTTCTTT
CASSEPLGGYKTEAFF
>TRBJ1-1|TRBV6-6|NA|many
TGTGCCAGCAGTTACGATGCGGGGGTATCAGCTTTCTTT
CASSYDAGVSAFF
>TRBJ2-7|TRBV11-2|NA|many
TGTGCCAGCAGCCCTGTTGGTTACGAGCAGTACTTC
CASSPVGYEQYF
>TRBJ1-6|TRBV12-3/TRBV12-4|TRBD1|many
TGTGCCAGCAGTTGGGACAGCTCCCATTCACCCCTCCACTTT
CASSWDSSHSPLHF
>TRBJ1-1|TRBV12-3/TRBV12-4|NA|NA
TGTGCCAGCAGTTTATCAGATATGAACACTGAAGCTTTCTTT
CASSLSDMNTEAFF
>TRBJ1-1|TRBV3-1|NA|many
TGTGCCAGCAGCCAAGTTGGCGGGAACACTGAAGCTTTCTTT
CASSQVGGNTEAFF
>TRBJ2-4|TRBV6-2/TRBV6-3|TRBD1|NA
TGTGCCAGCAGTAACGGGGACAGACAGTACTTC
CASSNGDRQYF
>TRBJ2-5|TRBV28|NA|once
TGTGCCAGCAGTCCCCTGGAGGGCGTCGTAGATCAAGAGACCCAGTACTTC
CASSPLEGVVDQETQYF
>TRBJ2-7|TRBV10-2|TRBD2|few
TGCGCCAGCCATACGGGGGGACTAGCACCTACCTACTACGAGCAGTACTTC
CASHTGGLAPTYYEQYF
>TRBJ2-7|TRBV30|NA|many
TGTGCCTGGAGTGTACAGGGATCCTACGAGCAGTACTTC
CAWSVQGSYEQYF
>TRBJ1-5|TRBV6-5|NA|many
TGTGCCAGCAAAAAGGGAAAGTATAGCAATCAGCCCCAGCATTTT
CASKKGKYSNQPQHF